Below, 15 T cell receptor beta chains from the same sample are listed, as sequenced in a study of tissue T cells after allogeneic stem cell transplantation. Repertoires were generated with immunoSEQ multiplex PCR, while TCRdb's copy carries only in-frame clones and drops some. In the table there are approximately 50,000 clones, 73% of which are singletons. The sequencing sample was made of sorted cells pooled from one or two spleens. The receptors were sampled from a pool of C57BL/6 mice in good health.

As concerns this clone: The genes and germline here are from mouse. From the germline J gene comes the end of the CDR3, since the read stops 1 residue before it. The genes are TRBV19 and TRBJ2-1, with TRBD2 matching 11 bases. Germline-derived CDR1 and CDR2 are FNHDT and SITEND (reference sequence). The V segment lost 5 bases and the J segment 7 bases; nucleotides outside the gene matches: 8. The CDR3 is 15 residues long. The sequenced CDR3 bases are TGTGCCAGCAGACTGGGGGGGCGCTTGTTGGCTGAGCAGTTC. Translation: CASRLGGRLLAEQF. The full CDR3 sequence reads CASRLGGRLLAEQFF.

Of note for this clone: The genes are named according to mouse. CDR3 protein: CASSEAGKEGQNTLYF. The CDR3 bases that were read are TGTGCCAGCAGTGAGGCAGGGAAAGAGGGTCAAAACACCTTGTAC. This chain joins TRBV13-3 and TRBJ2-4, with D tentatively TRBD1 (5 bases). The read terminates 1 residue ahead of where the CDR3 ends, so the germline J gene completes it. Deletions cut 2 bases from V and 1 base from J, with 14 bases between. Germline V gives CDR1 NNHDY, CDR2 SYVADS. This CDR3 has 16 residues.

In this sample, this clone turned up a few times. Genes and germline come from the mouse. The CDR3 is cut off 1 residue early in the read; its end comes from the germline J gene. This sequence joins TRBV31 and TRBJ2-7, with 8 nucleotides matching TRBD2. With 3 bases clipped from V and 3 bases from J, the junction kept 4 bases outside the gene matches. The CDR3 loop spans 13 amino acids. Germline-derived CDR1 and CDR2 are GKSSPN and SITVG. The part of the CDR3 DNA that was read is TGTGCCTGGAGCACGGGACTGGACTATGAACAGTAC. Protein sequence: CAWSTGLDYEQY. The entire CDR3 is CAWSTGLDYEQYF.

Comments on this clone: Gene names are the mouse ones. The CDR3 goes on 1 residue after the read ends, and that part is filled in from the germline J gene. The same CDR3 arises from other DNA sequences in this sample as well. The rearrangement links TRBV1 to TRBJ2-5, with a weak D call TRBD2 (6 bases). The CDR3 has 14 residues. Germline V lookup: CDR1 NSQYPW, CDR2 LRSPGD (reference sequence). V was trimmed by 2 bases and J by 3 bases, leaving 9 bases between them. CDR3 in amino acids: CTCSAPGGQDTQYF. The DNA read from the CDR3 is TGCACCTGCAGTGCACCCGGGGGGCAAGACACCCAGTAC.

Concerning this clone: Gene names are the mouse ones. The read ends 1 residue early relative to the CDR3; the germline J gene fills the gap. The chain carries TRBV17 and TRBJ1-4; D is unresolved. CDR1 is MNHDT, CDR2 YYDKIL, per germline. The length of the CDR3 is 15 residues. V lost 1 base to trimming and J lost 1 base, with 7 bases between them. CDR3 sequence reads: CASSRGTHSNERLFF. The covered CDR3 bases are TGTGCTAGCAGTAGAGGGACGCATTCCAACGAAAGATTATTT. Supplemented by reference TRBV17 and TRBJ1-4, the full variable domain reads DTTVKQNPRYKLARVGKPVNLICSQTMNHDTMYWYQKKPNQAPKLLLFYYDKILNREADTFEKFQSSRPNNSFCSLYIGSAGLEYSAMYLCASSRGTHSNERLFFGHGTKLSVL.

On this clone itself: Gene names denote mouse genes. With the read ending 1 residue before the CDR3 end, the germline J gene is used to fill in that end. The V call is TRBV19, the J call TRBJ2-7; 10 bases map to TRBD2. The CDR3 covers 17 residues. J gave up 1 base and V 2 bases, and 9 bases lay outside the gene matches. Germline CDR1 is FNHDT and CDR2 is SITEND (reference sequence). This CDR3 reads CASSIRPGGALSYEQYF. CDR3 bases read: TGTGCCAGCAGTATCCGGCCTGGGGGGGCGTTGTCCTATGAACAGTAC.

A note on this clone: Germline and genes here are mouse. Read sequence stops 1 residue before the CDR3 end, and the germline J gene provides the missing end. This chain links TRBV2 with TRBJ2-5; 13 positions match TRBD2. The CDR3 runs 16 residues. CDR1 is LGHNA and CDR2 is YSYQKL in the germline V gene. J gave up 4 bases and V 0 bases, and 1 base lay outside the gene matches. The CDR3 bases that were read are TGTGCCAGCAGCCAAGAGGGACTGGGGGGGGAAGACACCCAGTAC. Protein sequence: CASSQEGLGGEDTQY. The whole CDR3 is CASSQEGLGGEDTQYF. Looking up the rest from reference TRBV2 and TRBJ2-5 gives the full variable domain: DPKIIQKPKYLVAVTGSEKILICEQYLGHNAMYWYRQSAKKPLEFMFSYSYQKLMDNQTASSRFQPQSSKKNHLDLQITALKPDDSATYFCASSQEGLGGEDTQYFGPGTRLLVL.

Notes on this clone: Mouse germline and gene names are used. The CDR3 end is not reached by the read, which stops 1 residue before it; the germline J gene fills it in. The rearrangement uses TRBV19 and TRBJ2-2, with 8 bases fitting TRBD2. This CDR3 contains 16 residues. The V segment lost 3 bases and the J segment 4 bases; nucleotides outside the gene matches: 8. Germline CDR1 and CDR2: FNHDT and SITEND (reference sequence). The DNA read from the CDR3 is TGTGCCAGCAGTACCCCGGGGGGGGCGGGCACCGGGCAGCTCTAC. It yields the protein CASSTPGGAGTGQLY. The full CDR3 is CASSTPGGAGTGQLYF. The whole variable domain, filled in from reference TRBV19 and TRBJ2-2, reads GGIITQTPKFLIGQEGQKLTLKCQQNFNHDTMYWYRQDSGKGLRLIYYSITENDLQKGDLSEGYDASREKKSSFSLTVTSAQKNEMAVFLCASSTPGGAGTGQLYFGEGSKLTVL.

Of note for this clone: All gene names here are mouse names. Read data end 1 residue before the CDR3 end; the end is taken from the germline J gene. This chain links TRBV14 with TRBJ2-7, with 10 nucleotides matching TRBD2. Germline-derived CDR1 and CDR2 are SGHDT and FRDEAV. This CDR3 has 13 amino acids. The V segment lost 2 bases and the J segment 5 bases; nucleotides outside the gene matches: 1. CDR3 sequence reads: CASSLDWGNEQYF. The CDR3 DNA, read in part, is TGTGCCAGCAGTTTGGACTGGGGGAATGAACAGTAC.

This clone showed up just once. The gene names here belong to mouse. The read is 1 residue too short to cover the CDR3 end, so that end is filled in from the germline J gene. This rearrangement joins TRBV19 to TRBJ1-4; 10 bases map to TRBD1. The J segment lost 7 bases and the V segment lost 2 bases, leaving 5 bases of the junction unmatched. This CDR3 has 15 residues. Per the germline V gene, CDR1 is FNHDT and CDR2 is SITEND (reference sequence). CDR3: CASSMGGQGSERLFF. Incomplete CDR3 DNA: TGTGCCAGCAGTATGGGGGGACAGGGGTCCGAAAGATTATTT.

Turning to this clone: The genes are named according to mouse. The read comes to an end 1 residue before the CDR3 does, leaving the germline J gene to fill in the end. V and J are TRBV15 and TRBJ2-7; 8 bases align to TRBD2. With V trimmed by 0 bases and J by 7 bases, 5 bases remained unmatched. CDR3 size: 14 residues. From germline, CDR1 is SGHND and CDR2 FRSKSL. The CDR3: CASSLARGLGEQYF. The CDR3 bases that were read are TGTGCCAGCAGTTTAGCGCGAGGACTGGGAGAACAGTAC.

About this clone itself: All gene names here are mouse names. The sequence runs out 1 residue before the end of the CDR3; the remainder is reconstructed from the germline J gene. This chain connects TRBV13-1 to TRBJ2-5; 8 bases fit TRBD1. CDR1 and CDR2 (germline): NSHNY, SYGAGN. The V gene end was trimmed by 5 bases and the J gene end by 2 bases; junction bases not matched to a gene: 1. The CDR3 extends over 13 amino acids. Incomplete CDR3 DNA: TGTGCCAGCAGGGACAGGGCCCAAGACACCCAGTAC. Its protein product is CASRDRAQDTQY. The full-length CDR3 reads as CASRDRAQDTQYF.

Note on this clone: Gene names are the mouse ones. The CDR3 end falls 1 residue outside the read, so it is completed with the germline J gene. This chain uses TRBV16 with TRBJ1-1; no reliable D call. Per the germline V gene, CDR1 is SGHSA and CDR2 is FRNQAP. Trimming took 5 bases from V and 4 from J, leaving 5 bases between them. The CDR3 consists of 11 residues. Partial CDR3 DNA: TGTGCAAGCAGCCGGTCCACAGAAGTCTTC. This translates into CASSRSTEVF. The whole CDR3 sequence is CASSRSTEVFF.

As for this clone: The genes and germline here are from mouse. Sequencing ends 1 residue short of the CDR3 end; the germline J gene provides the rest. This chain joins TRBV13-2 and TRBJ1-2, with TRBD1 identical over 9 bases. The CDR3 extends over 15 amino acids. The germline CDR1 and CDR2 sequences are NNHNN and SYGAGS (reference sequence). The junction had 2 bases not matched to a gene; V was cut back by 0 bases and J by 2 bases. The part of the CDR3 DNA that was read is TGTGCCAGCGGTGATGCTGACAGGGGGAACTCCGACTACACC. Protein: CASGDADRGNSDYT. The whole CDR3 sequence is CASGDADRGNSDYTF.

This clone was found a few times. The genes are named according to mouse. The CDR3 sequence: CASSPRGVTYEQYF. CDR3 DNA (partial): TGTGCCAGCTCCCCACGGGGGGTTACCTATGAACAGTAC. The chain couples TRBV12-2 to TRBJ2-7; maybe TRBD2 (6 bases). With the read ending 1 residue before the CDR3 end, the germline J gene is used to fill in that end. This CDR3 has 14 amino acids. V was cut by 4 bases and J by 2 bases, with 14 bases left in between. Per the germline V gene, CDR1 is SGHLS and CDR2 is HYDKME.